A single T cell receptor beta chain is shown here with its context. The antigen it recognizes is unknown. Base-call qualities are not available, and no considerably larger clone is one nucleotide away. The sample belongs to a study of cytomegalovirus exposure and HLA in healthy donors (dated by TCRdb to 2017 to 2019). The study in broad terms: An earlier analysis of 587 of the donors reported 250 to 350 Gb of sequence data and approximately 120 million unique TCR beta sequences obtained from around 170 million T cells. Of the 398 genotyped donors, approximately 82% fell in the genetic ancestry cluster associated with self-reported Caucasian donors. Every repertoire in the discovery cohort had been generated on one and the same sequencing platform. In a later genetic analysis, genome-wide SNP genotypes for about three fifths of the roughly 670 donors were used, and that subset was treated as a discovery cohort. A handful of DR-DQ haplotypes were handled as single units for association and clustering because linkage in the cohort was strong. The study was designed to test whether signatures of past pathogen exposure could be identified by cataloging public T cell receptors. To predict cytomegalovirus infection status, the study combined high-throughput TCR immunosequencing, statistical association of individual TCRs with disease status, and machine learning. In addition to the first cohort of approximately 650 subjects, a separate validation cohort of 100 to 150 different subjects was used. HLA typing covered class I and class II loci at four-digit resolution. Using immunosequencing, the study profiled T cell repertoires from 640 or so subjects and related those repertoires to cytomegalovirus serostatus. Typing coverage varied by locus: roughly 620-640 donors for A, B, C, DRB1 and DQB1; approximately 500 for DQA1; more than 600 for DPA1; more than 450 for DPB1. Alongside the repertoire data, information on donor age, sex, ethnicity and CMV serostatus was compiled. In a later analysis, previously published TCR beta repertoires from 666 donors were re-analyzed and high-resolution HLA genotyping was added so that TCR occurrence patterns could be studied. Across 300 to 500 genotyped donors of the cohort, an average of approximately 240,000 unique TCR beta nucleotide sequences per donor were sequenced, and around 19% of those sequences were non-productive. The later analysis used no new phenotypic data to find candidate immune exposures, relying instead on TCR beta sequences and their occurrence across donors. An earlier analysis of around 640 of the donors used high-throughput TCR beta sequencing to judge whether each TCR beta V gene segment behaved as functional or pseudogenic. Around 300 gigabases of sequencing data and tens of millions of unique TCR sequences were included in an early release covering over 600 HLA-typed donors. Findings and caveats that apply to the study as a whole: In vitro tests confirmed that a few of the cytomegalovirus-associated TCR beta chains recognize cytomegalovirus antigens. The authors suggested that the approach could potentially be extended to other disease states and immunological phenotypes. V-gene and J-gene trimming of TCR beta chains was associated with a missense DCLRE1C variant in a later genetic analysis, and the association was replicated in an independent cohort. A later analysis found that most CMV-associated TCR beta chains appeared HLA-restricted, with HLA associations seemingly driven largely by CMV exposure. HLA typing was unavailable for some donors at each locus, so association tests used only the typed subset. In both the original and validation cohorts, the classifier was reported to diagnose cytomegalovirus status with high specificity and sensitivity. A later analysis found that TCR association rates varied across HLA loci, with DRB1 alleles showing the most associated TCRs and HLA-C alleles the fewest. The presence/absence analyses assumed that sequencing depth was roughly uniform across donors, and that assumption may not be true. Because the 87-base-pair reads could not distinguish some IMGT-functional V segments, including TRBV6-2 and TRBV6-3, those segments were excluded. Immune exposure information for the cohort was limited to CMV serostatus. In an earlier analysis of 587 of the donors, most TCR beta V segments appeared in productive rearrangements about 87% or about 30% of the time, broadly matching IMGT annotations. In the study, some 160 TCR beta chains were listed as associated with cytomegalovirus. A later analysis associated roughly 17,000 TCR beta sequences with specific HLA alleles at a false discovery rate of 0.05. In a later genetic analysis, fewer N-insertions in productive TCRs were reported among donors in an Asian-associated ancestry cluster than the roughly 700-donor mean. Because counts were too low, seventeen rarely observed V segments, including chromosome 9 orphons, were left out of the earlier analysis of over 550 of the donors. In a later analysis, HLA-associated TCR beta chains were found to be more clonally expanded and to have lower generation probabilities than equally common non-associated chains. Most TCR sequences were observed very rarely across donors, whereas some public TCRs were present in many individuals. When HLA alleles, especially DR and DQ, strongly co-occurred, attributing TCR associations to individual alleles was difficult. Only TCR beta chains were sequenced in this cohort, and the absence of alpha or paired-chain data limited detectable features. Correlated functional status among segregating V segments might reflect linkage disequilibrium, but an unknown experimental factor could not be ruled out. A cluster of highly shared sequence variants was judged likely to be a technical artifact of the sequencing pipeline. According to a later analysis, parvovirus B19, influenza, CMV and Epstein-Barr virus appeared linked to several top co-occurrence clusters. A further reported finding was that TCR beta sequences accurately predicted the HLA-A and HLA-B alleles for most subjects in the first cohort.

The cohort consisted of 600 to 700 healthy bone marrow donors. At the time of sampling, every cohort member was nominally healthy, though immune exposures that went unrecorded were likely present. The donor was CMV seropositive and belonged to the group of around 300 seropositive cohort members. A peripheral blood sample was collected from each donor, and TCR beta sequencing was performed on peripheral blood mononuclear cells. The Qiagen DNeasy Blood Extraction Kit was used to extract genomic DNA from the blood cell samples. Trimming accounts for 4 bases at V and 7 bases at J, while the number of junction bases matched to no gene is 11. The CDR3 covers 15 residues, taking in both the cysteine and the phenylalanine. Just CDR3 DNA is preserved here, 45 bases in frame from base 1. For CDR1 and CDR2, the germline V gene lists SGHDN and FVKESK. The method behind the library was the immunoSEQ multiplex PCR assay. For the multiplex PCR, a mixture combining 60 forward primers for TCR Vbeta segments and 13 reverse primers for TCR Jbeta segments was used. Amplification of the CDR3 region of rearranged TCR beta genes was performed with a multiplex PCR assay on genomic DNA. The amplified TCR beta libraries were sequenced on the Illumina HiSeq System as 87-base-pair reads. From the authors' description of their analysis: A later analysis tallied 75 million to 85 million unique TCR beta chains across the 700 or so repertoires, and 10 million to 11 million of those chains were shared by two or more donors. To remove PCR and sequencing errors, raw reads were error-corrected and collapsed into unique sequences using a nearest-neighbor algorithm that merged closely related sequences. CDR3 sequences were aligned to IMGT reference sequences to assign V, D and J gene segments. For a sequence to be retained, a match of at least six nucleotides to both a V gene segment and a J gene segment was required. Rearrangements were called productive when the CDR3 lacked stop codons and stayed in frame with V and J; all others were non-productive. CDR3 was defined by IMGT convention, running from the second conserved V-encoded cysteine to the conserved J-encoded phenylalanine. In an earlier analysis of some 550 of the donors, sequences lacking an unambiguous match to a single V gene segment were excluded. In an earlier analysis of around 590 of the donors, a V segment was called functional when productive rearrangements were above 56.7%, and segregating when the standard deviation between donors exceeded 5%. A statistical classification framework was built to diagnose cytomegalovirus status from the catalog of TCR beta chain sequences. In a later analysis, TCR nucleotide sequences were compared against IMGT/GENE-DB human TR gene sequences so that V and J genes could be assigned. Using the TCRdist pipeline, a later analysis assigned CDR3 sequences along with most-parsimonious VDJ recombination scenarios. In a later analysis, every TCR beta chain was defined by the combination of its CDR3 amino acid sequence and its V-gene family, and reads without a unique V-gene family were dropped. To address suspected cross-contamination and a sequencing artifact, a later analysis removed several hundred highly shared, low-generation-probability nucleotide sequences. For each public chain, a later analysis derived a clonal expansion index from normalized ranks of inferred template counts within each repertoire. A later analysis computed generation probabilities with a VDJ recombination model fitted to out-of-frame rearrangements, and checked the results against IGoR. A later analysis scored TCR-TCR, TCR-HLA and TCR-CMV co-occurrence with hypergeometric tests, applying a repertoire-size bias correction to TCR pairs. To estimate false discovery rates, a later analysis permuted the HLA or CMV assignments 20 times. In a later analysis, co-occurring TCRs were grouped with DBSCAN, and TCRdist sequence similarity was added when clustering was performed within HLA-allele-positive subsets. Repertoires with fewer than 30,000 or more than 120,000 public chains, plus five repertoires with anomalous nucleotide sharing, were excluded from co-occurrence clustering. TCRdb took over this immuneACCESS table, retaining in-frame rearrangements with V and J assigned. Such tables are incomplete; in checked studies, under half of the missing clones stem from an unresolved V gene, and the remainder is unexplained. That table furnishes V, J and clone size, whereas the DNA furnished D and trimming. The sample yields about 120,000 clones; less than 10% were counted once. The ten largest make up approximately 6% of the sample.

This chain is built from TRBV14 and TRBJ2-5; 8 central nucleotides agree with TRBD1. The sequenced sample consisted of PBMCs. The sequence was obtained from a woman aged 40 to 55 in good health and CMV-seropositive. The CDR3 protein: CASSLSRTGSWTQYF. The bases are TGTGCCAGCAGCCTATCCCGGACAGGGAGTTGGACCCAGTACTTC.